Presented here are 7 T cell receptor beta chains from one specimen sequenced in a study of blood T cell repertoires in COVID-19. Sequenced by immunoSEQ multiplex PCR; TCRdb stores in-frame clones only, minus some. The sample holds about 200,000 clones, approximately 86% seen once. Material for sequencing was PBMCs or T cells enriched from blood (not recorded which). The source of these receptors is a young woman who had been exposed to COVID-19.

This clone was recorded only once. The J gene is TRBJ2-3, the V gene TRBV5-4; 8 bases map to TRBD2. With V trimmed by 4 bases and J by 1 base, 8 bases remained unmatched. CDR1 SGHNT and CDR2 YYREEE come from the germline V gene (reference sequence). There are 16 residues in the CDR3. CDR3 nucleotide sequence: TGTGCCAGCAGCGGCGGGCGGGGGGAAGGCACAGATACGCAGTATTTT. Translation gives CASSGGRGEGTDTQYF.

This clone was counted once. The chain has TRBV6-1 and TRBJ1-5, with TRBD1 matching 10 bases. V shed 3 bases and J 7 bases; nucleotides not matched to a gene: 18. Germline V gives CDR1 MNHNS, CDR2 SASEGT. The CDR3 sequence is 19 residues long. DNA for the CDR3: TGTGCCAGCAGTGATGTCTCGGACAGGGGGATTTTTCGTTGGCAGCCCCAGCATTTT. Protein product: CASSDVSDRGIFRWQPQHF.

Only one count was recorded for this clone. The chain employs TRBV5-1 and TRBJ1-1; 8 nucleotides line up with TRBD1. Per germline, CDR1 SGHRS and CDR2 YFSETQ. The CDR3 is 14 residues long. The J segment lost 6 bases and the V segment lost 4 bases, leaving 8 bases of the junction unmatched. CDR3 bases: TGCGCCAGCAGCGTAATGGACAGGGCCGCTGAAGCTTTCTTT. It specifies CASSVMDRAAEAFF.

This chain connects TRBV3-1 (or the pseudogene TRBV3-2) to TRBJ1-2, with TRBD1 as a possible D gene (5 bases). Germline CDR1 is LGHDT and CDR2 is YNNKEL (reference sequence). Trimming took 3 bases from V and 8 from J, leaving 16 bases between them. This CDR3 region has 14 residues. CDR3 residues: CASSHLTAPSGYTF. The CDR3, as DNA: TGTGCCAGCAGCCATTTGACAGCGCCATCAGGCTACACCTTC.

V gene TRBV29-1 combines with J gene TRBJ2-1, with 10 nucleotides matching TRBD2. CDR1 SQVTM and CDR2 ANQGSEA come from the germline V gene. This CDR3 comprises 14 residues. V lost 6 bases to trimming and J lost 10 bases; unmatched junction nucleotides: 12. The CDR3 DNA reads TGCAGCGTCCAAAGGGGACTAGCGTCGCACGAGCAGTTCTTC. It yields the protein CSVQRGLASHEQFF.

Worth noting for this clone: Within the sample, other DNA sequences also encode this same CDR3. This chain connects TRBV19 to TRBJ2-7; TRBD2 might be the D (5 bases). Germline CDR1 reads LNHDA; CDR2 reads SQIVND (reference sequence). V was clipped by 7 bases and J by 0 bases, with 16 bases between them. The CDR3 consists of 15 residues. The CDR3 protein is CASNSASGGSYEQYF. DNA of the CDR3: TGTGCCAGTAACTCCGCCAGTGGAGGCTCCTACGAGCAGTACTTC.

This chain joins TRBV27 and TRBJ1-2, with 8 nucleotides matching TRBD1. Germline V gene lookup returns CDR1 MNHEY and CDR2 SMNVEV (reference sequence). V lost 2 bases and J lost 8; bases outside the gene matches: 4. CDR3 length: 13 residues. The CDR3 reads CASSLLQGEGYTF. CDR3 coding DNA: TGTGCCAGCAGTTTACTACAGGGGGAGGGCTACACCTTC.